The clone carrying this T cell receptor beta chain has only a few counts. The antigen remains unidentified. Trimming stripped 4 bases from V and 2 bases from J, with 13 bases between. CDR1 and CDR2 (germline): SGHKS, YYEKEE (reference sequence). The CDR3 contains 15 residues. The sample belongs to a study of T cell repertoires in cytomegalovirus infection. At the level of the study: Shared public TCR beta signatures pointed to both CMV infection and a matching HLA type. Study-wide results and caveats: HLA-C-restricted TCR beta clonotypes specific for CMV led the ex vivo response.

One entry per CDR3 protein results from TCRdb running MiXCR on the reads. The top ten clones hold about 9.4% of a sample with over 450,000 distinct CDR3 sequences, 10% to 12% of them seen once. The chain recombines TRBV5-5 with TRBJ1-5, with unresolved D. Material for sequencing was PBMCs. The source of this sequence is a human donor in good health (CMV status not recorded). Some clones in this sample may be carry-over from other donors' samples. The CDR3 nucleotides read TGTGCCAGCAGCCCCATCAACGGAGGCAATCAGCCCCAGCATTTT. Translating gives CASSPINGGNQPQHF. The variable domain in full, with the rest retrieved from reference TRBV5-5 and TRBJ1-5, is DAGVTQSPTHLIKTRGQQVTLRCSPISGHKSVSWYQQVLGQGPQFIFQYYEKEERGRGNFPDRFSARQFPNYSSELNVNALLLGDSALYLCASSPINGGNQPQHFGDGTRLSIL.